The 27 T cell receptor beta chains given below trace back to one sample, sequenced in a study of CD8+ T cells in alopecia areata. Following extraction, RNA underwent reverse transcription to cDNA, which served as the sequencing template. Clones were sequenced by immunoSEQ multiplex PCR, and TCRdb holds only the in-frame ones, with some missing. The table includes 250,000 to 300,000 clones, 55% to 75% detected once. Treatment noted: oral pan-JAK inhibitor, 5-10 mg twice daily. Material: CD4+ T cells sorted from blood, obtained at week 24, from a patient treated with tofacitinib. The source of these receptors is a human donor with alopecia areata.

The chain recombines TRBV29-1 with TRBJ2-1, with 8 bases aligning to TRBD1. This CDR3 contains 15 residues. Trimming took 5 bases from V and 1 from J; bases not matched to a gene: 7. CDR1 is SQVTM, CDR2 ANQGSEA, per germline. This chain's CDR3 is CSVPYRGYSYNEQFF. In nucleotides, the CDR3 is TGCAGCGTTCCCTACAGGGGGTATTCCTACAATGAGCAGTTCTTC.

The J gene is TRBJ2-2, the V gene TRBV9; D remains unclear. The CDR3 is 14 amino acids. Germline lookup yields CDR1 SGDLS and CDR2 YYNGEE. Trimming cost V 3 bases and J 6 bases, with 12 bases left between them. The CDR3 DNA reads as TGTGCCAGCAGCGCCATCCCCTCTTCCGGGGAGCTGTTTTTT. Amino acids: CASSAIPSSGELFF.

DNA of the CDR3: TGTGCCTGGAGTGTGGGACCGAACACTGAAGCTTTCTTT. As protein: CAWSVGPNTEAFF. This chain joins TRBV30 and TRBJ1-1; D might be TRBD1 (5 bases). Deletions cut 0 bases from V and 1 base from J, with 6 bases between. The CDR3 consists of 13 residues. Per the germline V gene, CDR1 is GTSNPN and CDR2 is SVGIG (reference sequence).

The table lists this clone with a few counts. The chain joins TRBV2 to TRBJ1-2; TRBD1 might be the D (6 bases). The germline gives CDR1 SNHLY, CDR2 FYNNEI. Trimming cost V 3 bases and J 4 bases, with 9 bases left between them. The CDR3 runs to 13 residues. The CDR3 protein is CASSEQGPYGYTF. The CDR3 DNA sequence: TGTGCCAGCAGTGAGCAGGGGCCCTATGGCTACACCTTC.

The CDR3, as DNA: TGTGCCTGGAGTCGGCAGGGCTCCTACAATGAGCAGTTCTTC. Protein: CAWSRQGSYNEQFF. The chain couples TRBV30 to TRBJ2-1; perhaps TRBD1 as D (5 bases). V lost 2 bases and J lost 0, with 8 bases in between. This CDR3 comprises 14 residues. CDR1 is GTSNPN, CDR2 SVGIG, per germline (reference sequence).

J is TRBJ2-2 and V is TRBV4-1; D gene uncertain. Deletions cut 0 bases from V and 9 bases from J, with 8 bases between. Germline assignment: CDR1 MGHRA and CDR2 YSYEKL. This CDR3 is 13 amino acids long. DNA for the CDR3: TGCGCCAGCAGCCAAGATCCCGGCCGGGAGCTGTTTTTT. It encodes CASSQDPGRELFF.

The J gene is TRBJ2-7, the V gene TRBV29-1; D may match TRBD1 or TRBD2 (5 bases each). CDR1 and CDR2 from the germline V gene are SQVTM and ANQGSEA. Trimming pared 7 bases from V and 6 bases from J, leaving 16 bases between. The CDR3 sequence is 12 residues long. The CDR3 DNA is TGCAGCGGGGGGACCGCGGTCGTCGAGCAGTACTTC. This sequence encodes CSGGTAVVEQYF.

This chain connects TRBV6-5 to TRBJ1-2, with D possibly matching TRBD1 (6 bases). Germline V gene lookup returns CDR1 MNHEY and CDR2 SVGAGI. V shed 6 bases and J shed 7 bases, with 15 bases lying between them. The CDR3 spans 13 residues. The CDR3, as DNA: TGTGCCAGCAGCCGAGGGGGGGAGGGTGGCTACACCTTC. This sequence encodes CASSRGGEGGYTF.

This clone has just a few counts. The chain carries TRBV5-6 and TRBJ2-3; 9 nucleotides agree with TRBD1. J gave up 1 base and V 4 bases, and 10 bases lay outside the gene matches. The CDR3 length is 17 residues. Germline CDR1 is SGHDT and CDR2 is YYEEEE. The CDR3: CASSPGLTGGGTDTQYF. In nucleotides, the CDR3 is TGTGCCAGCAGCCCCGGGTTGACAGGGGGGGGCACAGATACGCAGTATTTT.

This clone was detected once. The chain is built from TRBV2 and TRBJ1-6; TRBD1 is a possible D gene (5 bases). Germline loops: CDR1 SNHLY, CDR2 FYNNEI. The length of the CDR3 is 16 residues. V dropped 4 bases and J dropped 5 bases, with 15 bases sitting between them. CDR3 protein: CASSVRGEQHNSPLHF. Written as DNA, the CDR3 is TGTGCCAGCAGTGTTAGGGGAGAACAGCATAATTCACCCCTCCACTTT.

The J gene is TRBJ2-3, the V gene TRBV30; tentatively, D is TRBD1 or TRBD2 (5 bases each). The CDR3 extends over 13 amino acids. The V gene lost 7 bases and the J gene lost 2 bases, with 13 bases spanning the gap. CDR1 is GTSNPN and CDR2 is SVGIG in the germline V gene (reference sequence). The CDR3 sequence: CALGRWNTDTQYF. Written as DNA, the CDR3 is TGTGCCTTGGGACGGTGGAACACAGATACGCAGTATTTT.

This rearrangement joins TRBV30 to TRBJ1-1; D is perhaps TRBD1 (6 bases). The germline V gene encodes CDR1 GTSNPN and CDR2 SVGIG (reference sequence). Trimming shortened V by 0 bases and J by 2 bases, and 16 bases separated the two germline ends. This CDR3 is 16 amino acids long. The CDR3 sequence is CAWSVRRGPINTEAFF. CDR3 DNA sequence: TGTGCCTGGAGTGTTCGGCGGGGGCCCATCAACACTGAAGCTTTCTTT.

There are a few counts of this clone. J is TRBJ2-1 and V is TRBV30, with a weak D call TRBD2 (7 bases). Germline CDR1 is GTSNPN and CDR2 is SVGIG (reference sequence). V was cut by 2 bases and J by 4 bases, with 15 bases left in between. CDR3 length equals 15 residues. The DNA of the CDR3 is TGTGCCTGGAGTCCACCGGGGGGCCTTTACAATGAGCAGTTCTTC. Translation gives CAWSPPGGLYNEQFF.

This clone has a handful of counts. The chain links TRBV7-2 to TRBJ2-3; no clear D. Germline V CDR1 and CDR2: SGHTA, FQGNSA. Trimming left V 0 bases short and J 6 bases short, with 7 bases between. The CDR3 extends over 13 amino acids. CDR3: CASSLAAQDTQYF. CDR3 DNA: TGTGCCAGCAGCTTAGCCGCCCAGGATACGCAGTATTTT.

This chain uses TRBV29-1 with TRBJ2-7; TRBD1 or TRBD2 may be the D gene (5 bases each). The CDR3 sequence is 12 residues long. V lost 7 bases, J lost 2 bases, and 12 bases lay in between. Germline V gene sequence: CDR1 SQVTM, CDR2 ANQGSEA. The CDR3 region is CSGGWGPYEQYF. Here the CDR3 DNA reads TGCAGCGGCGGCTGGGGACCCTACGAGCAGTACTTC.

The chain carries TRBV6-5 and TRBJ2-3; possibly TRBD1 for D (6 bases). V lost 3 bases and J 4 bases, leaving 11 bases between the germline ends. CDR1 and CDR2 (germline): MNHEY, SVGAGI. The length of the CDR3 is 14 residues. This CDR3 is CASSYRQGSDTQYF. CDR3 bases: TGTGCCAGCAGTTATCGGCAGGGGTCAGATACGCAGTATTTT.

The chain combines TRBV4-2 with TRBJ2-3; TRBD2 matches at 11 bases. Losses at the gene ends were 0 bases for V and 4 bases for J; bases not matched to a gene: 3. Germline loops: CDR1 LGHNA, CDR2 YNFKEQ. This CDR3 comprises 16 residues. The CDR3: CASSQDAGLAADTQYF. The CDR3 bases are TGTGCCAGCAGCCAAGATGCGGGACTAGCGGCAGATACGCAGTATTTT.

This sequence joins TRBV30 and TRBJ1-5; unclear D gene. This CDR3 comprises 12 residues. V was cut by 1 base and J by 4 bases, with 5 bases left in between. Germline V gene sequence: CDR1 GTSNPN, CDR2 SVGIG (reference sequence). CDR3 in amino acids: CAWSDPNQPQHF. In nucleotides, the CDR3 is TGTGCCTGGAGTGACCCGAATCAGCCCCAGCATTTT.

The table lists this clone with a few counts. This chain links TRBV28 with TRBJ2-3; D is uncertain. Germline V CDR1 and CDR2: MDHEN, SYDVKM. Trimming took 3 bases from V and 5 from J, leaving 3 bases between them. The CDR3 spans 11 residues. The CDR3 is CASSFEDTQYF. CDR3 nucleotides: TGTGCCAGCAGTTTCGAAGATACGCAGTATTTT.

This clone was picked up a small number of times. CDR3 in amino acids: CSVGAGTWETQYF. For the CDR3, the DNA is TGCAGCGTAGGGGCCGGGACGTGGGAGACCCAGTACTTC. The chain combines TRBV29-1 with TRBJ2-5; the D gene could be TRBD1 or TRBD2 (5 bases each). CDR1 and CDR2 (germline): SQVTM, ANQGSEA. V gave up 6 bases and J gave up 5 bases, with 16 bases separating them. The CDR3 sequence is 13 residues long.

The V call is TRBV29-1, the J call TRBJ2-3, with 7 bases lining up with TRBD1. With 6 bases clipped from V and 0 bases from J, the junction kept 6 bases outside the gene matches. There are 14 residues in the CDR3. The germline CDR1 and CDR2 sequences are SQVTM and ANQGSEA. CDR3 sequence: CSVAPQGSTDTQYF. DNA for the CDR3: TGCAGCGTCGCCCCACAGGGGAGCACAGATACGCAGTATTTT.

V usage is TRBV5-1 and J usage is TRBJ2-3; TRBD1 matches at 10 bases. The CDR3 totals 15 residues. The ends lost 3 bases at V and 4 bases at J; junction bases unmatched: 5. Germline assignment: CDR1 SGHRS and CDR2 YFSETQ. CDR3 amino acids: CASSSQGQGADTQYF. DNA of the CDR3: TGCGCCAGCAGCTCCCAAGGACAGGGGGCAGATACGCAGTATTTT.

As for this clone: This same CDR3 is encoded by further DNA sequences in the sample. The chain couples TRBV9 to TRBJ1-2; 9 positions match TRBD1. The germline gives CDR1 SGDLS, CDR2 YYNGEE. V was clipped by 0 bases and J by 5 bases; unmatched bases: 2. This CDR3 has 14 amino acids. In DNA form, the CDR3 reads TGTGCCAGCAGCGTAGTAGGGACAGGGTATGGCTACACCTTC. Translating it yields CASSVVGTGYGYTF.

The chain is built from TRBV7-9 and TRBJ2-5; no reliable D call. Looked up from germline, CDR1 is SEHNR and CDR2 is FQNEAQ (reference sequence). The V and J ends lost 6 bases and 5 bases respectively, with 10 bases between them. CDR3 length: 12 residues. The CDR3 nucleotides are TGTGCCAGCAGACAAGTCGGGGAGACCCAGTACTTC. Encoded protein: CASRQVGETQYF.

The chain recombines TRBV6-5 with TRBJ2-4; D might be TRBD1 (5 bases). V was clipped by 7 bases and J by 3 bases, with 10 bases between them. The germline V gene encodes CDR1 MNHEY and CDR2 SVGAGI. The CDR3 runs 13 residues. CDR3 loop: CASNAGNKNIQYF. The CDR3 region has the DNA TGTGCCAGCAACGCAGGGAACAAAAACATTCAGTACTTC.

This clone has just a few counts. The chain recombines TRBV29-1 with TRBJ2-1; no definite D call. Looked up from germline, CDR1 is SQVTM and CDR2 is ANQGSEA. The CDR3 length is 14 residues. The ends were cut back, 3 bases at V and 0 bases at J, with 9 bases in the middle. The CDR3 here is CSVDIESSYNEQFF. As DNA, the CDR3 is TGCAGCGTTGATATAGAGAGCTCCTACAATGAGCAGTTCTTC.

The J gene is TRBJ1-2, the V gene TRBV2, with 9 bases that match TRBD1. The germline V gene has CDR1 SNHLY and CDR2 FYNNEI. The V segment lost 6 bases and the J segment 4 bases; nucleotides outside the gene matches: 6. The CDR3 runs to 14 residues. The CDR3 nucleotides are TGTGCCAGCAGGGGGACAGGGTACAGCTATGGCTACACCTTC. It translates to CASRGTGYSYGYTF.